Reported below is one T cell receptor (beta chain). As yet, its antigen is unknown. The data are from a study of response to subunit inactivated influenza vaccine. TCRdb passed the RT-PCR reads through MiXCR, listing each CDR3 protein once. Of 490,000 or so distinct CDR3 sequences listed, around 8% were seen once; the top ten hold over 10%. Regarding the study as a whole: The authors put forward the suggestion that each seasonal influenza vaccination may bring in only a limited number of new T cells.

The CDR3 is 16 amino acids. Trimming cost V 0 bases and J 10 bases; bases outside gene matches: 9. CDR1 is LNHNV, CDR2 YYDKDF, per germline (reference sequence). The clonotype originates from a man aged 50 to 69 who received an inactivated influenza vaccine. The chain uses TRBV15 and TRBJ2-1, with 10 bases that match TRBD1. The specimen was PBMCs from blood, collected around 25 months after vaccination. CDR3 coding DNA: TGTGCCACCAGCAGAGATGATCCCCGGACAGGGGGGGAGCAGTTCTTC. Translation: CATSRDDPRTGGEQFF.